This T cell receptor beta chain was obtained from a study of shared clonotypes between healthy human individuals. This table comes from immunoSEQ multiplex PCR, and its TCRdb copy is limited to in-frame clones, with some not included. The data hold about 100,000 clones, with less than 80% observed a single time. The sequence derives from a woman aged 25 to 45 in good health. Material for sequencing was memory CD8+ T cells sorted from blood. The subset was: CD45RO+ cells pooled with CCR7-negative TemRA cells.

The CDR3 loop is CATRSGREDTGELFF. CDR3 nucleotides: TGTGCCACCAGAAGCGGGCGGGAGGACACCGGGGAGCTGTTTTTT. This chain connects TRBV15 to TRBJ2-2; TRBD2 matches at 8 bases. CDR1 is LNHNV, CDR2 YYDKDF, per germline (reference sequence). The CDR3 is 15 amino acids. J gave up 3 bases and V 6 bases, and 6 bases lay outside the gene matches.